This T cell receptor beta chain was retrieved from a study of low-dose radiotherapy and immunotherapy resistance in tumors. The time point: after trial treatment. Treatment in this sample: LDRT plus nivolumab, ipilimumab, low-dose cyclophosphamide and aspirin (RACIN trial). Patients with advanced, tumor-infiltrating lymphocyte-negative solid tumors were eligible. This CDR3 is 16 amino acids long. V was shortened by 0 bases and J by 2 bases, with 15 bases between the two germline ends. Germline-derived CDR1 and CDR2 are SGHRS and YFSETQ. cDNA synthesis used a TRAV/TRBV-specific primer set for both chains. TCR amplification ran 20 PCR cycles using constant-region and V-primer adapter primers. TCRdb itself ran the reads through MiXCR, one entry per CDR3 protein. The sample lists 100,000 or so distinct CDR3 sequences, roughly 20% occurring once.

The TCR sequence derives from a male donor with prostate cancer. The material was PBMCs, obtained after low-dose radiotherapy plus immunotherapy. This sequence joins TRBV5-1 and TRBJ2-7, with D maybe TRBD1 (6 bases). For the CDR3, the DNA is TGCGCCAGCAGCTTGGCGGACAGTATCGCCACCTACGAGCAGTACTTC. The encoded protein is CASSLADSIATYEQYF.